Each of the 10 T cell receptor beta chains below was sequenced from the same sample in a study of CD8 T cells in Susac syndrome. RNA amounts of about 0.45 to 1 ug underwent reverse transcription with random hexamers. TCRdb re-called the immunoSEQ multiplex PCR reads with MiXCR, one entry per CDR3 protein. Found here are under 85,000 distinct CDR3 sequences, approximately 94% of them singletons; the top ten hold 0.35% to 0.55%. Sample: CD8+ T cells from PBMCs. The receptors were gathered from a human donor with Susac syndrome.

The rearrangement joins TRBV4-2 to TRBJ2-7; tentative D call: TRBD1 (5 bases). Between the trimmed V and J ends, which lost 0 bases and 3 bases, there was a span of 15 bases. The CDR3 runs 16 residues. Germline lookup yields CDR1 LGHNA and CDR2 YNFKEQ. The CDR3 DNA follows: TGTGCCAGCAGCCAAGATCCAGAAGGGGTCGACTACGAGCAGTACTTC. Encoded protein: CASSQDPEGVDYEQYF.

This clonotype has only a few counts. The chain uses TRBV27 and TRBJ2-1, with D unclear. Trimming left V 3 bases short and J 6 bases short, with 6 bases between. Per germline, CDR1 MNHEY and CDR2 SMNVEV (reference sequence). This CDR3 region has 12 residues. The CDR3 DNA follows: TGTGCCAGCAGTTTTATTGGCAATGAGCAGTTCTTC. It is translated as CASSFIGNEQFF.

The V call is TRBV9, the J call TRBJ2-7; a possible D gene is TRBD2 (5 bases). V was shortened by 3 bases and J by 7 bases, with 17 bases between the two germline ends. CDR3 length: 14 amino acids. From germline, CDR1 is SGDLS and CDR2 YYNGEE. The CDR3 nucleotides read TGTGCCAGCAGCGCGACACGGGCGCCGGGGGAGCAGTACTTC. This codes for CASSATRAPGEQYF.

This clonotype was seen only once. The rearrangement uses TRBV6-5 and TRBJ1-2; D might be TRBD1 (6 bases). Germline V gene sequence: CDR1 MNHEY, CDR2 SVGAGI. The V end lost 2 bases, the J end lost 10 bases, and 17 bases lay between the germline ends. The CDR3 has 14 amino acids. The CDR3 sequence: CASSYRTAPGDYTF. The CDR3 nucleotides read TGTGCCAGCAGTTACCGGACAGCCCCGGGAGACTACACCTTC.

This chain's CDR3 is CASSMRDRDNEQYF. The CDR3 nucleotides are TGTGCCAGTAGTATGAGGGACAGGGACAACGAGCAGTACTTC. The chain carries TRBV19 and TRBJ2-7, with 9 bases lining up with TRBD1. Germline V gene data show CDR1 as LNHDA and CDR2 as SQIVND (reference sequence). Trimming removed 3 bases from V and 5 bases from J; junction bases left unmatched: 5. This CDR3 is 14 amino acids long.

The genes are TRBV7-8 and TRBJ1-1; D is undetermined. The CDR3 sequence is 15 residues long. The V gene's germline CDR1 is SGHVS and CDR2 FQNEAQ. V lost 4 bases and J lost 4, with 16 bases in between. The CDR3 here is CASSYLRETTTEAFF. The DNA of the CDR3 is TGTGCCAGCAGCTACCTAAGGGAGACCACCACTGAAGCTTTCTTT.

The rearrangement joins TRBV20-1 to TRBJ1-2; 12 bases map to TRBD1. CDR3 length equals 17 residues. Germline CDR1 reads DFQATT; CDR2 reads SNEGSKA (reference sequence). The ends lost 5 bases at V and 5 bases at J; junction bases unmatched: 15. The CDR3 loop is CSAPTKKPGQGAYGYTF. CDR3 DNA: TGCAGTGCTCCAACTAAGAAACCGGGACAGGGGGCTTATGGCTACACCTTC.

The chain carries TRBV27 and TRBJ2-7; D is undetermined. In germline, CDR1 is MNHEY, CDR2 SMNVEV (reference sequence). V lost 4 bases and J 4 bases, leaving 8 bases between the germline ends. The CDR3 runs 12 residues. As DNA, the CDR3 is TGTGCCAGCAGTTCCCCCTCTTACGAGCAGTACTTC. Its translation is CASSSPSYEQYF.

V usage is TRBV12-5 and J usage is TRBJ1-4; D gene ambiguous. CDR1 and CDR2 from the germline V gene are LGHNT and FRNRAP. The CDR3 is made up of 12 amino acids. V was clipped by 6 bases and J by 6 bases, with 8 bases between them. DNA of the CDR3: TGTGCTAGTGGCTCCCACGATGAAAAACTGTTTTTT. It specifies CASGSHDEKLFF.

The gene calls are TRBV29-1 and TRBJ2-7; tentatively, D is TRBD1 or TRBD2 (5 bases each). This CDR3 is built from 12 residues. Trimming stripped 7 bases from V and 2 bases from J, with 12 bases between. Germline-derived CDR1 and CDR2 are SQVTM and ANQGSEA. CDR3 sequence (DNA): TGCAGCGCCGGGGACGGTGCCTACGAGCAGTACTTC. Its protein is CSAGDGAYEQYF.